This T cell receptor beta chain emerged from a study of T cell changes during pregnancy in multiple sclerosis. In its sample, this clone was seen a few times. Germline CDR1 SGDLS, CDR2 YYNGEE. The CDR3 has 14 residues. The V gene end was trimmed by 4 bases and the J gene end by 2 bases; junction bases not matched to a gene: 4. The protocol was immunoSEQ multiplex PCR, while the TCRdb copy is restricted to in-frame clones and leaves out a portion. This sample carries some 74,000 clones, almost 95% of them seen once, and the ten largest clones take around 2.3%. The sequence derives from a female donor with multiple sclerosis, enrolled in a pregnancy study. This chain links TRBV9 with TRBJ1-1; 8 bases align to TRBD1. Sequenced here: peripheral blood, sampled before pregnancy. The CDR3 sequence is CASSTGTGNTEAFF. The CDR3 DNA is TGTGCCAGCAGCACTGGGACAGGCAACACTGAAGCTTTCTTT.